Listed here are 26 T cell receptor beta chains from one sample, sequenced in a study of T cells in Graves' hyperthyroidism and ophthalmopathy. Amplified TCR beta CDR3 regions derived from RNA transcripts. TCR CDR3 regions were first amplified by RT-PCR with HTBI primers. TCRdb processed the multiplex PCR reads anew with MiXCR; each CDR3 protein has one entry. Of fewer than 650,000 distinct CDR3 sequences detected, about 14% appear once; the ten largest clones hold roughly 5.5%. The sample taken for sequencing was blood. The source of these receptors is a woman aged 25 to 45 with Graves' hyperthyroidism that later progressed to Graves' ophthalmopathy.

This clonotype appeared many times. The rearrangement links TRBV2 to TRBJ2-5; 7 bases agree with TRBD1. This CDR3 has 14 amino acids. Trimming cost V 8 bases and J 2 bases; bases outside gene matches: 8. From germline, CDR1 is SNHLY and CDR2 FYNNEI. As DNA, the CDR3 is TGTGCCAGCGTAGGGTGGGGACAGCAAGAGACCCAGTACTTC. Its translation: CASVGWGQQETQYF.

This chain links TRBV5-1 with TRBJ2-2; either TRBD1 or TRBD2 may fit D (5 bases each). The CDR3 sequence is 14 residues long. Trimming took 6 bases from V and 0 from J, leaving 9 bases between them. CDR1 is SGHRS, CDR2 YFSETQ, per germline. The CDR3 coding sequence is TGCGCCAGCACTCGGGGACCGAACACCGGGGAGCTGTTTTTT. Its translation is CASTRGPNTGELFF. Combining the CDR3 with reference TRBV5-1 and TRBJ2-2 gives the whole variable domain KAGVTQTPRYLIKTRGQQVTLSCSPISGHRSVSWYQQTPGQGLQFLFEYFSETQRNKGNFPGRFSGRQFSNSRSEMNVSTLELGDSALYLCASTRGPNTGELFFGEGSRLTVL.

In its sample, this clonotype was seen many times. The CDR3 spells CASSARPGLAGDYEQYF. In nucleotides, the CDR3 is TGTGCCAGCAGCGCGCGGCCGGGACTAGCGGGCGACTACGAGCAGTACTTC. The V call is TRBV7-2, the J call TRBJ2-7; TRBD2 agrees at 12 bases. Unmatched junction bases numbered 11, after V lost 5 bases and J lost 3 bases. The CDR3 runs 17 residues. CDR1 is SGHTA and CDR2 is FQGNSA in the germline V gene.

This CDR3 reads CASSRTSSSGANVLTF. CDR3 nucleotides: TGTGCCAGCAGCCGGACATCGTCCTCTGGGGCCAACGTCCTGACTTTC. The V gene is TRBV3-1, the J gene TRBJ2-6; TRBD1 is a possible D gene (5 bases). The CDR3 contains 16 residues. The germline V gene has CDR1 LGHDT and CDR2 YNNKEL (reference sequence). V was cut by 4 bases and J by 0 bases, with 10 bases left in between.

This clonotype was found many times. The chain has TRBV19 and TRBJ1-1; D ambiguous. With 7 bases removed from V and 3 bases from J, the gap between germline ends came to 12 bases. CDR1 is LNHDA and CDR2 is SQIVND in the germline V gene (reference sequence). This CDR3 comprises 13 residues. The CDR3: CASTLRGDTEAFF. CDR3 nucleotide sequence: TGTGCCAGTACCCTCCGGGGAGACACTGAAGCTTTCTTT.

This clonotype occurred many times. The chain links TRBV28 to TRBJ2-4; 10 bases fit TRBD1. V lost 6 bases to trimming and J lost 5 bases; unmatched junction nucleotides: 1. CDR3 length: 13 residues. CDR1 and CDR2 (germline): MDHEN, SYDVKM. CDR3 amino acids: CASRGQGQNIQYF. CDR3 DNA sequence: TGTGCCAGCAGGGGACAGGGGCAAAACATTCAGTACTTC. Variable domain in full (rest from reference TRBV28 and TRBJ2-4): DVKVTQSSRYLVKRTGEKVFLECVQDMDHENMFWYRQDPGLGLRLIYFSYDVKMKEKGDIPEGYSVSREKKERFSLILESASTNQTSMYLCASRGQGQNIQYFGAGTRLSVL.

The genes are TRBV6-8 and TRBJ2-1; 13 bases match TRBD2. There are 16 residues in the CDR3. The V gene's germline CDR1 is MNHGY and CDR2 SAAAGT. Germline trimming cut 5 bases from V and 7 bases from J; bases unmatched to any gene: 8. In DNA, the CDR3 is TGTGCCAGCAGTGGGCCGGGACTAGCGGGGAGGAATGAGCAGTTCTTC. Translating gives CASSGPGLAGRNEQFF.

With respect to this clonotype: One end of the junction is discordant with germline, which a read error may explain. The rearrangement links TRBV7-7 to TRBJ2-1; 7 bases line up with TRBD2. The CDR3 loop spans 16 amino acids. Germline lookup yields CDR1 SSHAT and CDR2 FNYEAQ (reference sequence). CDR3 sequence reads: CASSLWGGSGYNEQFF. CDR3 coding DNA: TGTGCTAGCAGCTTATGGGGCGGGAGCGGCTACAATGAGCAGTTCTTC.

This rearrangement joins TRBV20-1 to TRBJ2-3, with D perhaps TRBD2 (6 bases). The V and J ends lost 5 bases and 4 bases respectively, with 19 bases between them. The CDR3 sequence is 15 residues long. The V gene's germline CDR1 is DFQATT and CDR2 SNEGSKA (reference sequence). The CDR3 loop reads CSAYTGLAIPDTQYF. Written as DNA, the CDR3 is TGCAGTGCTTATACGGGACTGGCGATACCAGATACGCAGTATTTT.

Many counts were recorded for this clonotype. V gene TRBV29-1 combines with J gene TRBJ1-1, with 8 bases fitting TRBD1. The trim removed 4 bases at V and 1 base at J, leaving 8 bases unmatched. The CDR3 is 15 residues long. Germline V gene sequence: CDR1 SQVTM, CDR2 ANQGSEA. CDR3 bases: TGCAGCGTTGGAGGGGTCGGGACAGGGAACACTGAAGCTTTCTTT. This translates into CSVGGVGTGNTEAFF.

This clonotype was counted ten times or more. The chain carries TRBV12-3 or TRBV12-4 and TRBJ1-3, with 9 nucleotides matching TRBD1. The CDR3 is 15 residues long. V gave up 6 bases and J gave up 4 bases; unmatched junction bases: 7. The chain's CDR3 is CASSPQGAPGNTIYF. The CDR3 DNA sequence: TGTGCCAGCAGCCCACAGGGGGCACCCGGAAACACCATATATTTT.

CDR3 bases: TGTGCCAGCAGTTACTGGGGTACGCAGTATTTT. Translating it yields CASSYWGTQYF. This chain links TRBV6-5 with TRBJ2-3; no reliable D call. Germline lookup yields CDR1 MNHEY and CDR2 SVGAGI. The length of the CDR3 is 11 residues. The V and J ends lost 1 base and 8 bases respectively, with 4 bases between them.

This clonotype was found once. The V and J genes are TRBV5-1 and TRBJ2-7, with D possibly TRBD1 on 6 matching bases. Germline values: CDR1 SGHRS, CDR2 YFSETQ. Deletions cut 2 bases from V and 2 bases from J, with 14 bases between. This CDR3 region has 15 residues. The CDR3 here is CASSLLTGTTYEQYF. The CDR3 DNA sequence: TGCGCCAGCAGCTTACTCACCGGGACAACCTACGAGCAGTACTTC.

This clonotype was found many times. The CDR3 sequence: CASSLGRLQETQYF. In nucleotides, the CDR3 is TGTGCCAGCAGCTTGGGACGGCTCCAAGAGACCCAGTACTTC. The V call is TRBV11-2, the J call TRBJ2-5; possibly TRBD1 or TRBD2 for D (5 bases each). Trimming removed 3 bases from V and 1 base from J, with 9 bases in between. This CDR3 is built from 14 residues. In germline, CDR1 is SGHAT, CDR2 FQNNGV.

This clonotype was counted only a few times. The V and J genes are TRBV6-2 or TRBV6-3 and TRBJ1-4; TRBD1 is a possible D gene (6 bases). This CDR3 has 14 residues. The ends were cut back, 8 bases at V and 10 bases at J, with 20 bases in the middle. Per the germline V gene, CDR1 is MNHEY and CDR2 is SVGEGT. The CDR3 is CASRTRGREGKLFF. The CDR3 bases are TGTGCCAGCCGAACCAGGGGCAGGGAAGGAAAACTGTTTTTT.

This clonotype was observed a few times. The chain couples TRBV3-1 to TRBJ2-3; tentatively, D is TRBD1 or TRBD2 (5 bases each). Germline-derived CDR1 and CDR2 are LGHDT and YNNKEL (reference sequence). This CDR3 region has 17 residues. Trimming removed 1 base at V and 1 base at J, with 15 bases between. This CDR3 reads CASSQVYSGARTDTQYF. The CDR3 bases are TGTGCCAGCAGCCAAGTCTATTCCGGGGCCCGCACAGATACGCAGTATTTT.

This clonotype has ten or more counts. CDR3 in DNA: TGTGCCAGCAGGCAGCCCGGCGCAGGAGGAGGCCCTTACGAGCAGTACTTC. Protein sequence: CASRQPGAGGGPYEQYF. The rearrangement uses TRBV27 and TRBJ2-7, with TRBD2 as a possible D gene (5 bases). Per germline, CDR1 MNHEY and CDR2 SMNVEV (reference sequence). CDR3 length: 17 residues. With 6 bases removed from V and 4 bases from J, the gap between germline ends came to 25 bases.

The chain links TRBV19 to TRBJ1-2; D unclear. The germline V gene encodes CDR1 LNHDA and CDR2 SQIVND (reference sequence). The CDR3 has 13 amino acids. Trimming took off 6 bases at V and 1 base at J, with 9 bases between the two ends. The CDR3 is CASRIGGNYGYTF. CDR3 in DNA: TGTGCCAGTAGGATCGGTGGTAACTATGGCTACACCTTC.

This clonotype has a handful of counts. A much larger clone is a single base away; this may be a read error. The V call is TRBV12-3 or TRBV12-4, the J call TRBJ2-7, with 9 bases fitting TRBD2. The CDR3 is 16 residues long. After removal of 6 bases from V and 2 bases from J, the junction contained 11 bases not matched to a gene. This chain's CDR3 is CASSPIAGDAPYEQYF. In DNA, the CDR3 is TGTGCCAGCAGCCCAATAGCGGGAGATGCCCCCTACGAGCAGTACTTC.

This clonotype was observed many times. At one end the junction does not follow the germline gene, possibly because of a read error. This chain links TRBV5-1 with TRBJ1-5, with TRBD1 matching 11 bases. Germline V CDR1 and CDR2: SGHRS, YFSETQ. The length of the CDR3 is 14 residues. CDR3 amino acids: CASSLGQGDQPQHF. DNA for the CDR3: TGTGCCAGCAGCTTGGGACAGGGGGATCAGCCCCAGCATTTT.

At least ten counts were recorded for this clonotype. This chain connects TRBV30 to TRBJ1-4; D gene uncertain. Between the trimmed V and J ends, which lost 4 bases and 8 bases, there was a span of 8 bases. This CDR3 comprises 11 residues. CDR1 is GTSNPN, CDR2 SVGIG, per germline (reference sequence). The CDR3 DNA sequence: TGTGCCTGGAAGCTTTTAGAAAAACTGTTTTTT. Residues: CAWKLLEKLFF.

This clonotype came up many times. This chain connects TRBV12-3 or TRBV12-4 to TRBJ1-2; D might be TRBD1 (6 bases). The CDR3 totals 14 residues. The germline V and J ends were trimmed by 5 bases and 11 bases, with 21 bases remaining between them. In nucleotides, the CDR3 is TGTGCCAGCAGTCCTTTATTGGGGGCATATAGGTACACCTTC. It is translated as CASSPLLGAYRYTF.

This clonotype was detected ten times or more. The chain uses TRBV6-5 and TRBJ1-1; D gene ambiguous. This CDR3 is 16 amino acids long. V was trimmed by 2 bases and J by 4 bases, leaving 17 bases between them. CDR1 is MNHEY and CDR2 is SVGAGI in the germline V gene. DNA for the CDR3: TGTGCCAGCAGTTACGCGAGACCCAAAAGTGCCACTGAAGCTTTCTTT. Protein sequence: CASSYARPKSATEAFF.

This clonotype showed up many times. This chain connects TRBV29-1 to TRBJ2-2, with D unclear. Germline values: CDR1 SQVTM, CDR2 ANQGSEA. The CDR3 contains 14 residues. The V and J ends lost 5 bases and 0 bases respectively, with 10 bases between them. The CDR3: CSVRTESNTGELFF. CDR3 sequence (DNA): TGCAGCGTTCGGACGGAATCGAACACCGGGGAGCTGTTTTTT.

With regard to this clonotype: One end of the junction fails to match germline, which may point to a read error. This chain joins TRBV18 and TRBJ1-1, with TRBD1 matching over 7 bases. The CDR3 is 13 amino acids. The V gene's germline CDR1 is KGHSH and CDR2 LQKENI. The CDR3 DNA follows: TGTGCCAGCTCGTCTCAGGGGGACACTGAAGCTTACTTC. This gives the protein CASSSQGDTEAYF.

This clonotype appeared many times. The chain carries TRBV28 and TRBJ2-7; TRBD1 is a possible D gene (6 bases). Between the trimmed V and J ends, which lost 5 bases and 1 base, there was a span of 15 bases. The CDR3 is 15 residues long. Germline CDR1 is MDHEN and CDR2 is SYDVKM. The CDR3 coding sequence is TGTGCCAGCAGTCCTCCGGGACACAAATCCTACGAGCAGTACTTC. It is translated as CASSPPGHKSYEQYF. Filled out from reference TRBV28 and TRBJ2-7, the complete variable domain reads DVKVTQSSRYLVKRTGEKVFLECVQDMDHENMFWYRQDPGLGLRLIYFSYDVKMKEKGDIPEGYSVSREKKERFSLILESASTNQTSMYLCASSPPGHKSYEQYFGPGTRLTVT.